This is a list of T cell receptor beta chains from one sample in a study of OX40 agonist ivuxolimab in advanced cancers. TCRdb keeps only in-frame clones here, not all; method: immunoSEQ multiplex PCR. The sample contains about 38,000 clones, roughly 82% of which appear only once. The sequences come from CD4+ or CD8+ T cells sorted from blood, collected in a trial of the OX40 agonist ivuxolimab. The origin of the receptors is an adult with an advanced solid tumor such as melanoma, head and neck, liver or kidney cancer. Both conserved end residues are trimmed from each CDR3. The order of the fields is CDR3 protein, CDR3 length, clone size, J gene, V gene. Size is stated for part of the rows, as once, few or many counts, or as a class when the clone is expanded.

CDR3 protein: ASSLGTATNEKLF
CDR3 length: 13
clone size: .
J gene: TRBJ1-4
V gene: TRBV11-2

CDR3 protein: ASSVVGRGAPTDTQY
CDR3 length: 15
clone size: .
J gene: TRBJ2-3
V gene: TRBV9

CDR3 protein: ASSLSHTGYT
CDR3 length: 10
clone size: .
J gene: TRBJ1-2
V gene: TRBV28

CDR3 protein: ASRRDRRDEQY
CDR3 length: 11
clone size: .
J gene: TRBJ2-7
V gene: TRBV10-2

CDR3 protein: ASSYTGGNTEAF
CDR3 length: 12
clone size: .
J gene: TRBJ1-1
V gene: TRBV2

CDR3 protein: ASSPSGGPVVNEQF
CDR3 length: 14
clone size: .
J gene: TRBJ2-1
V gene: TRBV19

CDR3 protein: ASSLSITGELF
CDR3 length: 11
clone size: once
J gene: TRBJ2-2
V gene: TRBV27

CDR3 protein: ASSPTGIAGNTIY
CDR3 length: 13
clone size: .
J gene: TRBJ1-3
V gene: TRBV28

CDR3 protein: ASSWSYEQY
CDR3 length: 9
clone size: few
J gene: TRBJ2-7
V gene: TRBV28

CDR3 protein: ASSQDESGVYGYT
CDR3 length: 13
clone size: .
J gene: TRBJ1-2
V gene: TRBV4-3

CDR3 protein: ASSGLGGRWGTQY
CDR3 length: 13
clone size: .
J gene: TRBJ2-5
V gene: TRBV6-6

CDR3 protein: AWSGPAGVQQF
CDR3 length: 11
clone size: .
J gene: TRBJ2-1
V gene: TRBV30

CDR3 protein: ASSGASGRVTGEQF
CDR3 length: 14
clone size: .
J gene: TRBJ2-1
V gene: TRBV2

CDR3 protein: ASSQGLSQPQH
CDR3 length: 11
clone size: .
J gene: TRBJ1-5
V gene: TRBV18

CDR3 protein: ASTSGQLYGYT
CDR3 length: 11
clone size: few
J gene: TRBJ1-2
V gene: TRBV6-5

CDR3 protein: ASSERETQY
CDR3 length: 9
clone size: .
J gene: TRBJ2-5
V gene: TRBV2

CDR3 protein: ASSFSAGGTGELF
CDR3 length: 13
clone size: .
J gene: TRBJ2-2
V gene: TRBV27

CDR3 protein: ASSEGTGGEQF
CDR3 length: 11
clone size: few
J gene: TRBJ2-1
V gene: TRBV10-2

CDR3 protein: SVPAQGGTEAF
CDR3 length: 11
clone size: once
J gene: TRBJ1-1
V gene: TRBV29-1

CDR3 protein: ASSKVGRALGYT
CDR3 length: 12
clone size: .
J gene: TRBJ1-2
V gene: TRBV21-1

CDR3 protein: ASSPATDTQY
CDR3 length: 10
clone size: .
J gene: TRBJ2-3
V gene: TRBV7-6

CDR3 protein: ASSLFGAAQPQH
CDR3 length: 12
clone size: .
J gene: TRBJ1-5
V gene: TRBV28

CDR3 protein: ASSKDTGGMDTQY
CDR3 length: 13
clone size: .
J gene: TRBJ2-3
V gene: TRBV28

CDR3 protein: ASSFATGGGNTIY
CDR3 length: 13
clone size: few
J gene: TRBJ1-3
V gene: TRBV28

CDR3 protein: ASSLQGGMNTEAF
CDR3 length: 13
clone size: .
J gene: TRBJ1-1
V gene: TRBV5-1

CDR3 protein: ASSTQGQRNTEAF
CDR3 length: 13
clone size: few
J gene: TRBJ1-1
V gene: TRBV27

CDR3 protein: ASSVAGDSGHIQY
CDR3 length: 13
clone size: few
J gene: TRBJ2-4
V gene: TRBV9

CDR3 protein: ASSPRVYNEQF
CDR3 length: 11
clone size: .
J gene: TRBJ2-1
V gene: TRBV14

CDR3 protein: ASSQETFRHEQY
CDR3 length: 12
clone size: few
J gene: TRBJ2-7
V gene: TRBV4-3

CDR3 protein: ASSLEAPAGGLYEQY
CDR3 length: 15
clone size: .
J gene: TRBJ2-7
V gene: TRBV11-2

CDR3 protein: AWTGGTTEAF
CDR3 length: 10
clone size: .
J gene: TRBJ1-1
V gene: TRBV30

CDR3 protein: ASSLAGVPNEKLF
CDR3 length: 13
clone size: .
J gene: TRBJ1-4
V gene: TRBV7-2

CDR3 protein: ASYQNLDSTYEQY
CDR3 length: 13
clone size: .
J gene: TRBJ2-7
V gene: TRBV5-1

CDR3 protein: AISRGTGTGEQF
CDR3 length: 12
clone size: .
J gene: TRBJ2-1
V gene: TRBV10-3

CDR3 protein: ASSLGNADTQY
CDR3 length: 11
clone size: .
J gene: TRBJ2-3
V gene: TRBV7-2

CDR3 protein: ASSLTGEQPQH
CDR3 length: 11
clone size: .
J gene: TRBJ1-5
V gene: TRBV6-5

CDR3 protein: ASSVAGPYEQY
CDR3 length: 11
clone size: .
J gene: TRBJ2-7
V gene: TRBV5-4

CDR3 protein: ASSPTGGGGSYEQY
CDR3 length: 14
clone size: .
J gene: .
V gene: TRBV28

CDR3 protein: ASLRTDTQY
CDR3 length: 9
clone size: .
J gene: TRBJ2-3
V gene: TRBV2

CDR3 protein: ASRTGEGRGTEAF
CDR3 length: 13
clone size: .
J gene: TRBJ1-1
V gene: TRBV19

CDR3 protein: ASSSPLISGYEQF
CDR3 length: 13
clone size: .
J gene: TRBJ2-1
V gene: TRBV27

CDR3 protein: ASRKGQGVDTGELF
CDR3 length: 14
clone size: .
J gene: TRBJ2-2
V gene: TRBV28

CDR3 protein: ASSQPWTSGRGVAKNIQY
CDR3 length: 18
clone size: .
J gene: TRBJ2-4
V gene: TRBV28

CDR3 protein: ASSLGQGETQY
CDR3 length: 11
clone size: few
J gene: TRBJ2-5
V gene: TRBV7-7

CDR3 protein: ASSQGTGFDVRREKLF
CDR3 length: 16
clone size: .
J gene: TRBJ1-4
V gene: TRBV14

CDR3 protein: ASSPLRTAEQF
CDR3 length: 11
clone size: few
J gene: TRBJ2-1
V gene: TRBV18

CDR3 protein: ASSRTDPNTEAF
CDR3 length: 12
clone size: medium-sized
J gene: TRBJ1-1
V gene: TRBV5-1

CDR3 protein: ASSPGTGGTRQPQH
CDR3 length: 14
clone size: .
J gene: TRBJ1-5
V gene: TRBV18

CDR3 protein: ASSQGVLGGYGTEAF
CDR3 length: 15
clone size: .
J gene: TRBJ1-1
V gene: TRBV5-4

CDR3 protein: AISENPDDEQF
CDR3 length: 11
clone size: few
J gene: TRBJ2-1
V gene: TRBV10-3

CDR3 protein: ASSFLHSRGVSNYGYT
CDR3 length: 16
clone size: .
J gene: TRBJ1-2
V gene: TRBV11-2

CDR3 protein: ASSKRNTEAF
CDR3 length: 10
clone size: .
J gene: TRBJ1-1
V gene: TRBV7-9

CDR3 protein: ASSESGVYGYT
CDR3 length: 11
clone size: .
J gene: TRBJ1-2
V gene: TRBV6-1

CDR3 protein: ASSLWRDNQPQH
CDR3 length: 12
clone size: .
J gene: TRBJ1-5
V gene: TRBV27

CDR3 protein: ASSFSLASGPYNEQF
CDR3 length: 15
clone size: .
J gene: TRBJ2-1
V gene: TRBV9

CDR3 protein: ASRLRDRGYSPLH
CDR3 length: 13
clone size: few
J gene: TRBJ1-6
V gene: TRBV2